These 28 T cell receptor beta chains share one sample of origin, sequenced in a study of cytomegalovirus exposure and HLA in healthy donors. Primers: 60 Vbeta forward and 13 Jbeta reverse. Repertoires were generated with immunoSEQ multiplex PCR, while TCRdb's copy carries only in-frame clones and drops some. The repertoire holds some 170,000 clones, 87% seen once, with 0.85% in the top ten. The sample comprised PBMCs. The receptors were gathered from a woman younger than 45 in good health and CMV-seronegative.

The V gene is TRBV18, the J gene TRBJ1-1, with 9 bases aligning to TRBD1. Germline values: CDR1 KGHSH, CDR2 LQKENI. The CDR3 totals 15 residues. V lost 3 bases to trimming and J lost 5 bases; unmatched junction nucleotides: 7. CDR3 nucleotide sequence: TGTGCCAGCTCACCGGACAGGGGTTTACGAACTGAAGCTTTCTTT. Its translation is CASSPDRGLRTEAFF.

The rearrangement uses TRBV5-4 and TRBJ1-2; D gene uncertain. This CDR3 has 14 amino acids. CDR1 is SGHNT and CDR2 is YYREEE in the germline V gene (reference sequence). Trimming left V 4 bases short and J 2 bases short, with 12 bases between. The CDR3 region is CASSRPGGNYGYTF. In nucleotides, the CDR3 is TGTGCCAGCAGCAGACCGGGAGGGAACTATGGCTACACCTTC.

This rearrangement joins TRBV5-8 to TRBJ2-7; 8 bases fit TRBD1. This CDR3 contains 13 residues. Germline V gene lookup returns CDR1 SGHTS and CDR2 YDEGEE. Trimming cost V 4 bases and J 9 bases; bases outside gene matches: 9. In DNA, the CDR3 is TGTGCCAGCAGCCCGGGACTGACAGGGGTGCAGTACTTC. Its protein product is CASSPGLTGVQYF. Complete variable domain (other parts from reference TRBV5-8 and TRBJ2-7): EAGVTQSPTHLIKTRGQQATLRCSPISGHTSVYWYQQALGLGLQFLLWYDEGEERNRGNFPPRFSGRQFPNYSSELNVNALELEDSALYLCASSPGLTGVQYFGPGTRLTVT.

V usage is TRBV5-4 and J usage is TRBJ2-7, with D unclear. The CDR3 consists of 11 residues. The V end lost 2 bases, the J end lost 4 bases, and 4 bases lay between the germline ends. Looked up from germline, CDR1 is SGHNT and CDR2 is YYREEE (reference sequence). As DNA, the CDR3 is TGTGCCAGCAGCTTCGGGTACGAGCAGTACTTC. It yields the protein CASSFGYEQYF.

The gene calls are TRBV5-1 and TRBJ1-1, with 9 nucleotides matching TRBD1. CDR1 and CDR2 from the germline V gene are SGHRS and YFSETQ. The CDR3 spans 14 residues. Trimming cost V 9 bases and J 1 base; bases outside gene matches: 7. As DNA, the CDR3 is TGCGCCACCCGGACAGGGGTGGGGAACACTGAAGCTTTCTTT. It codes for CATRTGVGNTEAFF.

This rearrangement joins TRBV7-2 to TRBJ2-1, with 9 bases fitting TRBD2. Germline V CDR1 and CDR2: SGHTA, FQGNSA. This CDR3 spans 17 amino acids. J was trimmed by 1 base and V by 1 base; bases with no gene match: 5. CDR3 nucleotide sequence: TGTGCCAGCAGCTTAGGGTTTAGCGGGAGTTCCTACAATGAGCAGTTCTTC. Its protein product is CASSLGFSGSSYNEQFF.

The chain recombines TRBV7-9 with TRBJ1-5; 8 nucleotides align to TRBD1. This CDR3 is 16 amino acids long. V lost 5 bases, J lost 5 bases, and 11 bases stayed unmatched. Germline-derived CDR1 and CDR2 are SEHNR and FQNEAQ (reference sequence). The CDR3 spells CASSPWTGYDHQPQHF. As DNA, the CDR3 is TGTGCCAGCAGCCCTTGGACAGGGTACGACCATCAGCCCCAGCATTTT. Together with reference TRBV7-9 and TRBJ1-5, the CDR3 gives the full variable domain: DTGVSQNPRHKITKRGQNVTFRCDPISEHNRLYWYRQTLGQGPEFLTYFQNEAQLEKSRLLSDRFSAERPKGSFSTLEIQRTEQGDSAMYLCASSPWTGYDHQPQHFGDGTRLSIL.

The chain has TRBV4-3 and TRBJ1-2, with unresolved D. This CDR3 comprises 14 residues. The germline V gene has CDR1 LGHNA and CDR2 YSLEER. Trimming left V 0 bases short and J 4 bases short, with 9 bases between. The CDR3 nucleotides are TGCGCCAGCAGCCAAGACTGGTCTAGCTATGGCTACACCTTC. The encoded protein is CASSQDWSSYGYTF.

This sequence joins TRBV7-6 and TRBJ1-2; 9 bases match TRBD1. The V segment lost 4 bases and the J segment 2 bases; nucleotides outside the gene matches: 5. CDR1 is SGHVS, CDR2 FNYEAQ, per germline. The CDR3 is made up of 15 amino acids. CDR3 DNA sequence: TGTGCCAGCAGCTCGGGACAGGGACTAAACTATGGCTACACCTTC. Translated: CASSSGQGLNYGYTF.

The chain carries TRBV9 and TRBJ2-3; D ambiguous. The germline V gene encodes CDR1 SGDLS and CDR2 YYNGEE. The CDR3 has 12 amino acids. Trimming stripped 1 base from V and 4 bases from J, with 4 bases between. The CDR3 reads CASSVSADTQYF. The CDR3 DNA sequence: TGTGCCAGCAGCGTATCCGCAGATACGCAGTATTTT.

The V gene is TRBV6-5, the J gene TRBJ2-7, with unresolved D. Trimming stripped 0 bases from V and 3 bases from J, with 12 bases between. Germline loops: CDR1 MNHEY, CDR2 SVGAGI. The length of the CDR3 is 15 residues. The CDR3 nucleotides read TGTGCCAGCAGTTACTCCCTGGCACAGAGCTACGAGCAGTACTTC. Translation: CASSYSLAQSYEQYF.

DNA for the CDR3: TGTGCCAGCAGCTTGGGGTGGCAGGGGTCGGGTCAGCCCCAGCATTTT. Amino acids: CASSLGWQGSGQPQHF. The chain joins TRBV7-2 to TRBJ1-5; a weak D match, TRBD1 (6 bases). Germline CDR1 reads SGHTA; CDR2 reads FQGNSA. Trimming took 3 bases from V and 6 from J, leaving 18 bases between them. The CDR3 has 16 residues.

The gene calls are TRBV15 and TRBJ2-1, with a weak D call TRBD2 (6 bases). This CDR3 comprises 14 residues. Germline lookup yields CDR1 LNHNV and CDR2 YYDKDF (reference sequence). The ends were cut back, 2 bases at V and 6 bases at J, with 11 bases in the middle. CDR3 in amino acids: CATSRSSGPNEQFF. The CDR3 region has the DNA TGTGCCACCAGCAGATCCAGCGGGCCCAATGAGCAGTTCTTC.

V gene TRBV5-1 combines with J gene TRBJ1-1, with 12 bases lining up with TRBD1. The CDR3 spans 15 residues. CDR1 is SGHRS, CDR2 YFSETQ, per germline. After removal of 4 bases from V and 5 bases from J, the junction contained 6 bases not matched to a gene. CDR3 DNA sequence: TGCGCCAGCAGCCCGGGACAGGGGGCCGGGACTGAAGCTTTCTTT. Encoded protein: CASSPGQGAGTEAFF.

The J gene is TRBJ1-3, the V gene TRBV27; 11 nucleotides align to TRBD1. The CDR3 covers 15 residues. The germline V gene has CDR1 MNHEY and CDR2 SMNVEV (reference sequence). V was clipped by 3 bases and J by 5 bases; unmatched bases: 3. DNA for the CDR3: TGTGCCAGCAGTTTTGGACAGGGGGCAAGAAACACCATATATTTT. Protein product: CASSFGQGARNTIYF.

The V and J genes are TRBV6-5 and TRBJ2-7, with TRBD1 matching 7 bases. J gave up 2 bases and V 0 bases, and 4 bases lay outside the gene matches. Germline V lookup: CDR1 MNHEY, CDR2 SVGAGI. There are 15 residues in the CDR3. Written as DNA, the CDR3 is TGTGCCAGCAGTTACTCTGGGGGACAGCCCTACGAGCAGTACTTC. Its translation is CASSYSGGQPYEQYF.

This rearrangement joins TRBV14 to TRBJ2-7; a weak D match, TRBD2 (5 bases). Trimming left V 1 base short and J 3 bases short, with 13 bases between. The CDR3 runs 15 residues. The germline gives CDR1 SGHDN, CDR2 FVKESK. The DNA for the CDR3 is TGTGCCAGCAGCCAAGGTAAGGAGGCGAACTACGAGCAGTACTTC. Translated: CASSQGKEANYEQYF.

This sequence joins TRBV5-8 and TRBJ1-5; 9 bases align to TRBD1. With V trimmed by 1 base and J by 6 bases, 5 bases remained unmatched. This CDR3 spans 15 amino acids. CDR1 and CDR2 (germline): SGHTS, YDEGEE. The CDR3 DNA sequence: TGTGCCAGCAGCTTGAAGGACAGGGGACTTCAGCCCCAGCATTTT. Translating it yields CASSLKDRGLQPQHF.

The V gene is TRBV10-2, the J gene TRBJ2-3; no firm D call. The CDR3 contains 12 residues. V dropped 3 bases and J dropped 4 bases, with 5 bases sitting between them. CDR1 is WSHSY, CDR2 SAAADI, per germline. CDR3 nucleotide sequence: TGCGCCAGCAGTGAAGTAGCAGATACGCAGTATTTT. Protein: CASSEVADTQYF.

This CDR3 reads CASSYSGTSGSWTGELFF. CDR3 DNA sequence: TGTGCCAGCAGTTATTCCGGGACTAGCGGGAGTTGGACCGGGGAGCTGTTTTTT. The V gene is TRBV27, the J gene TRBJ2-2, with 14 bases fitting TRBD2. Germline values: CDR1 MNHEY, CDR2 SMNVEV (reference sequence). V trimming: 4 bases; J trimming: 5 bases; junction bases outside the gene matches: 9. This CDR3 contains 18 residues.

This chain connects TRBV7-5 to TRBJ1-5; TRBD1, the table's D call, was not compared with the DNA. TRBV7-5 is deemed a pseudogene. This CDR3 is 16 amino acids long. The CDR3 bases are TGTGCCAGAAGACCACCCTATAGACAGCCAGAGTGGCCCCAGCATTTT. Its translation is CARRPPYRQPEWPQHF.

The chain joins TRBV5-1 to TRBJ2-3, with D maybe TRBD1 (5 bases). The CDR3 sequence is 14 residues long. CDR1 is SGHRS, CDR2 YFSETQ, per germline. Trimming took 2 bases from V and 2 from J, leaving 9 bases between them. In nucleotides, the CDR3 is TGCGCCAGCAGCTTTGGACACCCCACAGATACGCAGTATTTT. This encodes CASSFGHPTDTQYF.

J is TRBJ2-5 and V is TRBV5-8; D possibly corresponds to TRBD1 (6 bases). Trimming shortened V by 1 base and J by 2 bases, and 12 bases separated the two germline ends. Germline V gives CDR1 SGHTS, CDR2 YDEGEE. The CDR3 consists of 15 residues. The CDR3 loop reads CASSLWGRLQETQYF. The CDR3 DNA reads TGTGCCAGCAGCTTGTGGGGGCGGCTACAAGAGACCCAGTACTTC.

This clone is a singleton in its sample. This chain joins TRBV7-9 and TRBJ2-7, with D hard to call. Trimming took off 0 bases at V and 0 bases at J, with 9 bases between the two ends. Germline V gives CDR1 SEHNR, CDR2 FQNEAQ (reference sequence). This CDR3 has 15 residues. This CDR3 is CASSLATGPSYEQYF. Written as DNA, the CDR3 is TGTGCCAGCAGCTTAGCCACTGGGCCCTCCTACGAGCAGTACTTC.

This chain uses TRBV19 with TRBJ1-5; no definite D call. The CDR3 runs 15 residues. Per germline, CDR1 LNHDA and CDR2 SQIVND (reference sequence). V lost 7 bases and J lost 4, with 17 bases in between. The CDR3 DNA sequence: TGTGCCAGTACTAAACCAGGAGGTCGAAATCAGCCCCAGCATTTT. Its translation is CASTKPGGRNQPQHF.

The chain uses TRBV5-1 and TRBJ1-4, with 8 bases that match TRBD1. Germline CDR1 is SGHRS and CDR2 is YFSETQ. Unmatched junction bases numbered 4, after V lost 4 bases and J lost 5 bases. The CDR3 loop spans 14 amino acids. The CDR3 region is CASSPRQGNEKLFF. CDR3 sequence (DNA): TGCGCCAGCAGCCCGCGACAGGGGAATGAAAAACTGTTTTTT.

Here the CDR3 reads CASTYGRTPIQYF. The CDR3 DNA reads TGTGCCAGCACCTATGGACGGACTCCCATTCAGTACTTC. This chain links TRBV27 with TRBJ2-4, with a possible D match to TRBD2 (5 bases). The CDR3 length is 13 residues. V lost 7 bases to trimming and J lost 9 bases, with 16 bases between them. The germline V gene has CDR1 MNHEY and CDR2 SMNVEV (reference sequence).

The rearrangement joins TRBV5-4 to TRBJ1-4; D possibly corresponds to TRBD1 (5 bases). The V gene lost 4 bases and the J gene lost 2 bases, with 9 bases spanning the gap. Germline V CDR1 and CDR2: SGHNT, YYREEE (reference sequence). The CDR3 sequence is 14 residues long. Here the CDR3 reads CASSGGLTNEKLFF. CDR3 in DNA: TGTGCCAGCAGCGGGGGGTTGACTAATGAAAAACTGTTTTTT.